Listed below are T cell receptor beta chains from one sample, sequenced in a study of cytomegalovirus exposure and HLA in healthy donors. Assay used: immunoSEQ multiplex PCR; TCRdb lists only in-frame clones, some missing. This sample has approximately 150,000 clones, with approximately 78% found just once. The sequenced sample consisted of PBMCs. Receptors originate from a female donor in good health and CMV-seronegative. Both conserved end residues are part of each CDR3. Each record gives: V gene, D gene, clone size, J gene, CDR3 protein, CDR3 DNA. A D gene is named only where the DNA matches it firmly. Clone size is given for some rows only: seen once, a few or many times, or a class if the clone is expanded.

TRBV9,-,once,TRBJ2-1,CASSVTQGPYNEQFF,TGTGCCAGCAGCGTAACCCAGGGCCCTTACAATGAGCAGTTCTTC
TRBV5-1,TRBD2,-,TRBJ2-5,CASSLFSSGKGWAGETQYF,TGCGCCAGCAGCTTATTCTCTAGCGGGAAGGGCTGGGCAGGGGAGACCCAGTACTTC
TRBV7-3,-,-,TRBJ2-2,CASSSNTGELFF,TGTGCCAGCAGCTCTAACACCGGGGAGCTGTTTTTT
TRBV6-5,-,-,TRBJ1-3,CASSPRQIGNTIYF,TGTGCCAGCAGTCCCCGACAAATTGGGAACACCATATATTTT
TRBV19,-,few,TRBJ1-5,CASRVRNQPQHF,TGTGCCAGCAGGGTTCGCAATCAGCCCCAGCATTTT
TRBV5-1,-,-,TRBJ2-1,CASSLERPATLSYNEQFF,TGCGCCAGCAGCTTGGAGCGGCCAGCCACGCTCTCCTACAATGAGCAGTTCTTC
TRBV6-1,TRBD1,-,TRBJ2-7,CATRTGPEAQYF,TGTGCCACCAGGACAGGCCCAGAGGCGCAGTACTTC
TRBV6-1,-,-,TRBJ1-1,CASRELEAFF,TGTGCCAGCCGGGAGCTTGAAGCTTTCTTT
TRBV19,-,-,TRBJ2-1,CASSPRLDLRYNEQFF,TGTGCCAGTAGTCCCCGACTAGATCTTCGGTACAATGAGCAGTTCTTC
TRBV5-4,TRBD1,-,TRBJ2-5,CASSVRTGTETQYF,TGTGCCAGCAGCGTGAGGACAGGGACGGAGACCCAGTACTTC
TRBV7-2,TRBD1,once,TRBJ1-2,CASSFVGQGARGYTF,TGTGCCAGCAGCTTTGTCGGGCAGGGGGCGCGTGGCTACACCTTC
TRBV21-1,-,few,TRBJ2-1,CASRRRPSYNEQFF,TGTGCCAGCAGAAGGAGGCCCAGCTACAATGAGCAGTTCTTC
TRBV28,-,-,TRBJ1-1,CASSALTGRAFF,TGTGCCAGCAGTGCCCTTACCGGGAGGGCTTTCTTT
TRBV11-1,TRBD2,-,TRBJ2-1,CASSRSGSRGEQFF,TGTGCCAGCAGCCGTAGCGGGAGTCGCGGTGAGCAGTTCTTC
TRBV5-1,-,once,TRBJ1-2,CASSLTRVGSGSGYTF,TGCGCCAGCAGCTTGACCAGGGTAGGGTCAGGCAGCGGCTACACCTTC
TRBV11-1,TRBD2,-,TRBJ2-1,CASSLVGTSGVYNEQFF,TGTGCCAGCAGCTTAGTGGGGACTAGCGGGGTTTACAATGAGCAGTTCTTC
TRBV5-4,-,-,TRBJ2-2,CASSTTGWKKPGELFF,TGTGCCAGCAGCACTACAGGGTGGAAGAAACCCGGGGAGCTGTTTTTT
TRBV19,TRBD1,-,TRBJ1-4,CASSRPGQGNEKLFF,TGTGCCAGTAGTAGACCGGGACAGGGGAATGAAAAACTGTTTTTT
TRBV6-5,-,-,TRBJ2-7,CASSYFGGAGEQYF,TGTGCCAGCAGTTACTTCGGGGGAGCAGGCGAGCAGTACTTC
TRBV7-8,TRBD2,few,TRBJ2-2,CASSHSVGAGESLNTGELFF,TGTGCCAGCAGCCATAGCGTAGGAGCGGGAGAGAGCTTGAACACCGGGGAGCTGTTTTTT
TRBV28,-,-,TRBJ1-5,CASSLWAGHGNQPQHF,TGTGCCAGCAGTTTATGGGCAGGTCACGGCAATCAGCCCCAGCATTTT
TRBV30,-,-,TRBJ1-2,CAWSTRGIYGYTF,TGTGCCTGGAGCACCCGGGGTATTTATGGCTACACCTTC
TRBV6-1,TRBD2,-,TRBJ2-3,CASRRGLEVGTQYF,TGTGCCAGCAGGAGGGGACTAGAAGTCGGTACGCAGTATTTT
TRBV28,-,-,TRBJ2-7,CASSLGSGSSYEQYF,TGTGCCAGCAGTTTAGGTAGCGGAAGCTCCTACGAGCAGTACTTC
TRBV7-9,TRBD2,-,TRBJ2-1,CASSLATSGVNEQFF,TGTGCCAGCAGCCTAGCGACTAGCGGGGTTAATGAGCAGTTCTTC
TRBV20-1,-,-,TRBJ1-2,CSGLRSYGYTF,TGCAGTGGGCTTCGGAGCTATGGCTACACCTTC
TRBV6-1,TRBD1,-,TRBJ1-5,CASRATGARNQPQHF,TGTGCCAGCAGGGCAACAGGGGCCCGCAATCAGCCCCAGCATTTT
TRBV7-9,-,-,TRBJ2-7,CASSPISYEQYF,TGTGCCAGCAGCCCTATCTCCTACGAGCAGTACTTC
TRBV5-1,-,-,TRBJ1-2,CASSLGRDYGYTF,TGCGCCAGCAGCTTGGGCAGGGACTATGGCTACACCTTC
TRBV28,-,-,TRBJ1-5,CASTQGVGPLGRNQPQHF,TGTGCCAGCACTCAAGGGGTCGGGCCCCTCGGAAGAAATCAGCCCCAGCATTTT
TRBV5-4,-,-,TRBJ1-1,CASSDRVSHEAFF,TGTGCCAGCAGTGACAGAGTAAGTCATGAAGCTTTCTTT
TRBV5-1,TRBD2,-,TRBJ2-1,CASSRPSSGIGNEQFF,TGCGCCAGCAGCCGCCCTTCTAGCGGGATAGGGAATGAGCAGTTCTTC
TRBV7-8,TRBD2,-,TRBJ2-1,CASSWTSGGDNEQFF,TGTGCCAGCAGCTGGACTAGCGGGGGGGACAATGAGCAGTTCTTC
TRBV28,-,-,TRBJ1-2,CASRGGYGYTF,TGTGCCAGCAGGGGAGGCTATGGCTACACCTTC
TRBV11-1,TRBD1,once,TRBJ2-1,CASSRYQGTGGEGEQFF,TGTGCCAGCAGCCGGTACCAGGGGACAGGGGGTGAAGGGGAGCAGTTCTTC
TRBV5-1,TRBD2,-,TRBJ2-5,CASRDGLAGGPFETQYF,TGCGCCAGCAGAGACGGACTAGCGGGAGGGCCTTTCGAGACCCAGTACTTC
TRBV19,TRBD1,-,TRBJ1-2,CASSIGDREYGYTF,TGTGCCAGTAGTATCGGAGACAGGGAATATGGCTACACCTTC
TRBV7-9,-,-,TRBJ1-1,CSSARTSMNTEAFF,TGTTCCAGCGCTAGGACTTCCATGAACACTGAAGCTTTCTTT
TRBV18,-,-,TRBJ2-7,CASSLLQGDEQYF,TGTGCCAGCTCACTTTTACAGGGAGACGAGCAGTACTTC
TRBV6-6,-,-,TRBJ1-2,CASTQRSNYGYTF,TGTGCCAGCACCCAGAGGTCTAACTATGGCTACACCTTC
TRBV6-1,TRBD2,-,TRBJ2-1,CASRSLAETNRQFF,TGTGCCAGCAGGTCACTAGCGGAGACTAACCGGCAGTTCTTC
TRBV11-1,-,-,TRBJ2-1,CASSLVGGPNNEQFF,TGTGCCAGCAGCTTAGTGGGGGGGCCAAACAATGAGCAGTTCTTC
TRBV5-1,TRBD2,-,TRBJ2-3,CASSLAAGATDTQYF,TGCGCCAGCAGCTTGGCCGCGGGAGCCACAGATACGCAGTATTTT
TRBV6-1,-,-,TRBJ1-3,CASSQTEGSGNTIYF,TGTGCCAGCAGTCAAACAGAGGGCTCTGGAAACACCATATATTTT
TRBV7-8,TRBD1,-,TRBJ1-2,CASSVMRDSNYGYTF,TGTGCCAGCAGCGTCATGCGGGACAGCAACTATGGCTACACCTTC
TRBV5-4,TRBD1,-,TRBJ1-6,CASSLDRDRLGPLHF,TGTGCCAGCAGCTTGGATCGGGACAGGCTGGGTCCCCTCCACTTT
TRBV19,TRBD1,-,TRBJ1-5,CASRDRVIGNQPQHF,TGTGCCAGTAGGGACAGGGTAATAGGTAATCAGCCCCAGCATTTT
TRBV5-6,-,-,TRBJ2-2,CASSLGHLRATGELFF,TGTGCCAGCAGCTTAGGACACCTACGAGCCACCGGGGAGCTGTTTTTT
TRBV18,-,-,TRBJ1-1,CASSPVAGTNTEAFF,TGTGCCAGCTCACCAGTTGCAGGGACAAACACTGAAGCTTTCTTT
TRBV10-2,-,few,TRBJ1-1,CASSESAGVEAFF,TGCGCCAGCAGTGAGTCTGCGGGGGTTGAAGCTTTCTTT
TRBV6-6,-,few,TRBJ1-5,CASRRDSGFNQPQHF,TGTGCCAGCCGGAGGGACTCCGGGTTCAATCAGCCCCAGCATTTT
TRBV5-1,TRBD1,-,TRBJ1-6,CASSLVGQGQSPLHF,TGCGCCAGCAGCTTGGTGGGACAGGGGCAGTCACCCCTCCACTTT
TRBV7-2,TRBD1,-,TRBJ1-5,CASSQRPGTEGTQPQHF,TGTGCCAGCAGCCAGCGTCCCGGGACAGAAGGGACTCAGCCCCAGCATTTT
TRBV5-1,-,-,TRBJ2-7,CASSIQAHSYEQYF,TGCGCCAGCAGCATACAGGCCCATTCCTACGAGCAGTACTTC
TRBV7-8,-,-,TRBJ2-2,CASSFAADGTGELFF,TGTGCCAGCAGCTTCGCAGCGGACGGTACCGGGGAGCTGTTTTTT
TRBV27,TRBD1,-,TRBJ1-6,CASSFRGQGDSPLHF,TGTGCCAGCAGTTTCAGGGGGCAGGGGGATTCACCCCTCCACTTT
TRBV27,-,-,TRBJ1-2,CASSLFGGHSGYTF,TGTGCCAGCAGCTTATTCGGGGGGCATAGCGGCTACACCTTC
TRBV7-2,TRBD2,-,TRBJ2-1,CASRGGGYEQFF,TGTGCCAGTCGCGGGGGGGGCTATGAGCAGTTCTTC
TRBV14,TRBD2,once,TRBJ2-5,CASSLRDYQETQYF,TGTGCCAGCAGCCTCCGGGACTATCAAGAGACCCAGTACTTC
TRBV5-1,-,-,TRBJ2-5,CASSFERHQETQYF,TGCGCCAGCAGTTTTGAGAGACATCAAGAGACCCAGTACTTC